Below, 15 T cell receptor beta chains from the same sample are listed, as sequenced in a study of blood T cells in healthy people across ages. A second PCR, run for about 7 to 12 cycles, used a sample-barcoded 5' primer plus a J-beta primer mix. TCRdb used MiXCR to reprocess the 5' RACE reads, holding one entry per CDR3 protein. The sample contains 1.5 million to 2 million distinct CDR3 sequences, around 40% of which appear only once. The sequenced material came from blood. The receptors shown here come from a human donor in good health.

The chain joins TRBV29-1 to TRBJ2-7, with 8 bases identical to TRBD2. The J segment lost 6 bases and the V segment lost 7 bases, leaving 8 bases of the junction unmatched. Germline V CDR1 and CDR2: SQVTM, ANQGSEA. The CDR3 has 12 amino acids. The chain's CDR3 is CSAVSGDGEQYF. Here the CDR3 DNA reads TGCAGCGCTGTTAGCGGGGATGGCGAGCAGTACTTC.

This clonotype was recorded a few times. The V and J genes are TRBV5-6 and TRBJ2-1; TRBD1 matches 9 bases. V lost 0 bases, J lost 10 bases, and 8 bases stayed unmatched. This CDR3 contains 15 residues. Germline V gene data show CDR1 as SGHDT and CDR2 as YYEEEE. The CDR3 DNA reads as TGTGCCAGCAGCTTGGGTCGACAGGGGGATTTCGAGCAGTTCTTC. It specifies CASSLGRQGDFEQFF.

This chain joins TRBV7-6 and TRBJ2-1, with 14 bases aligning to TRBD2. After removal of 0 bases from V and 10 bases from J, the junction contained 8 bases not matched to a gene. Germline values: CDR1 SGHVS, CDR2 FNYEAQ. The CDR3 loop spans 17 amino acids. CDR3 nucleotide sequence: TGTGCCAGCAGCTTAGCTGGGACTAGCGGGGGAACCTACGAGCAGTTCTTC. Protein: CASSLAGTSGGTYEQFF.

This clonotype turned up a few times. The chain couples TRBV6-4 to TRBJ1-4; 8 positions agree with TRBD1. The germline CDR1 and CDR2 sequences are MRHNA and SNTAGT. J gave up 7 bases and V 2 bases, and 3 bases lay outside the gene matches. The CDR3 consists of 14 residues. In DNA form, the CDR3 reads TGTGCCAGCAGTGACACAGGGGGTAGTGAAAAACTGTTTTTT. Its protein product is CASSDTGGSEKLFF.

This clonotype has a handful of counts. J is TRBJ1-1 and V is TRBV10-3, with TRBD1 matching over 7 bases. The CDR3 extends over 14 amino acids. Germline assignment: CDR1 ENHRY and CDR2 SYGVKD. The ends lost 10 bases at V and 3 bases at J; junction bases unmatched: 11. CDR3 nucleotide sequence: TGTGCCACATCCCAACAGGGGAGAGACACTGAAGCTTTCTTT. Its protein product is CATSQQGRDTEAFF.

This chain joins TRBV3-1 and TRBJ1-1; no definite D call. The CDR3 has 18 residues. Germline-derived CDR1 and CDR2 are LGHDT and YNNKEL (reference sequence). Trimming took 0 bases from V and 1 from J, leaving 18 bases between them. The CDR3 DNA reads TGTGCCAGCAGCCAAGAAACCGGGAATTCAAACTCGAACACTGAAGCTTTCTTT. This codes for CASSQETGNSNSNTEAFF.

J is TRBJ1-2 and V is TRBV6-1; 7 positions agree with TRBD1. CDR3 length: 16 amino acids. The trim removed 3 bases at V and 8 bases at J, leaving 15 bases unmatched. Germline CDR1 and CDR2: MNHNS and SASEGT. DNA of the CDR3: TGTGCCAGCAGTGACGGACAGGTCCCGGCCTGGTACGGCTACACCTTC. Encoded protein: CASSDGQVPAWYGYTF.

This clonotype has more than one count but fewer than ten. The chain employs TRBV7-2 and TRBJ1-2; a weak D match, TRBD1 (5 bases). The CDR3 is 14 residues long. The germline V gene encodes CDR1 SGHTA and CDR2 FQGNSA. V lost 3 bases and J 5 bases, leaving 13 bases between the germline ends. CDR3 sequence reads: CASSFSQGGYGYTF. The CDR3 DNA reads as TGTGCCAGCAGCTTTTCGCAGGGAGGATATGGCTACACCTTC.

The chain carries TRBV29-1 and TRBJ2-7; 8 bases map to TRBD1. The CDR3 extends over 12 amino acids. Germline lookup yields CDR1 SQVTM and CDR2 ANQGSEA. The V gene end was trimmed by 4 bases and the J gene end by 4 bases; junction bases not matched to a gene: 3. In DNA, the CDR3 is TGCAGCGTTGTAAACAGGGGGTACGAGCAGTACTTC. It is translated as CSVVNRGYEQYF.

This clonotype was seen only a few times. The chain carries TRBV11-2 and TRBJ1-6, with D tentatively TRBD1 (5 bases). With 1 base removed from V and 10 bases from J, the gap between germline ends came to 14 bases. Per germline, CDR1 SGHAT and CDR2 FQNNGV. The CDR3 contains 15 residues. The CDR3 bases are TGTGCCAGCAGCTTAGCTCCCCAGGGAGGATCACCCCTCCACTTT. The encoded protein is CASSLAPQGGSPLHF.

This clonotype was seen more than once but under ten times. CDR3 coding DNA: TGTGCCAGCAGCTTAGGGGGCCGTGGGCCCTACGAGCAGTACTTC. Encoded protein: CASSLGGRGPYEQYF. The chain employs TRBV7-2 and TRBJ2-7; tentative D call: TRBD1 (5 bases). Germline V lookup: CDR1 SGHTA, CDR2 FQGNSA. This CDR3 is built from 15 residues. Trimming took off 1 base at V and 2 bases at J, with 12 bases between the two ends. Filled out from reference TRBV7-2 and TRBJ2-7, the complete variable domain reads GAGVSQSPSNKVTEKGKDVELRCDPISGHTALYWYRQSLGQGLEFLIYFQGNSAPDKSGLPSDRFSAERTGGSVSTLTIQRTQQEDSAVYLCASSLGGRGPYEQYFGPGTRLTVT.

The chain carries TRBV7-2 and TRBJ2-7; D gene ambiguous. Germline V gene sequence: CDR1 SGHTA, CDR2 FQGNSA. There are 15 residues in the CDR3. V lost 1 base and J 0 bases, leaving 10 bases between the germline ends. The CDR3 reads CASSLVVGISYEQYF. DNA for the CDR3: TGTGCCAGCAGCTTAGTTGTCGGAATCTCCTACGAGCAGTACTTC.

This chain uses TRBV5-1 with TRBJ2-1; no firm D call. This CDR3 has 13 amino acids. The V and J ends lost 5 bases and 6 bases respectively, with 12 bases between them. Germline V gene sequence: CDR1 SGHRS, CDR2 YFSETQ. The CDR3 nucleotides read TGCGCCAGCAGAACTACCAGAGTCAATGAGCAGTTCTTC. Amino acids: CASRTTRVNEQFF.

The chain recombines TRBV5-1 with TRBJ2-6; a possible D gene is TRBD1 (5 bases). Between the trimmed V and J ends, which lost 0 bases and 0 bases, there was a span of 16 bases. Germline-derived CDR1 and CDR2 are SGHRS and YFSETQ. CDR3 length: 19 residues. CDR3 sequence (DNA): TGCGCCAGCAGCTTGGCCCCGACAGCTACCCCCTCTGGGGCCAACGTCCTGACTTTC. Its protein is CASSLAPTATPSGANVLTF.

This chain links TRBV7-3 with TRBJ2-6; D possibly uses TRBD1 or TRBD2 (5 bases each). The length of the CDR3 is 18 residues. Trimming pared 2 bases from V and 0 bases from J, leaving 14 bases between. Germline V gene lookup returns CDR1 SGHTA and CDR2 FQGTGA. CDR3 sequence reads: CASSLYGDPPSGANVLTF. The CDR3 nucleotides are TGTGCCAGCAGCTTATATGGGGACCCCCCCTCTGGGGCCAACGTCCTGACTTTC.